This TCR beta chain was obtained from a study of blood T cell repertoires in COVID-19. Study at large: Sources were T cells, B-cell-depleted T cells, or PBMCs; the material itself was cDNA or gDNA.

The CDR3 loop spans 13 amino acids. Trimming took 4 bases from V and 6 from J; bases not matched to a gene: 2. The germline gives CDR1 KGHSH, CDR2 LQKENI. This clone was counted between two and nine times. This sample also contains other DNA sequences that code for the same CDR3. TCRdb keeps only in-frame clones here, not all; method: immunoSEQ multiplex PCR. The data hold approximately 250,000 clones, with around four fifths observed a single time. The sample was peripheral blood. The chain joins TRBV18 to TRBJ1-2, with 10 bases matching TRBD1. The clonotype was recovered from a man aged 55 to 69 with acute or convalescent COVID-19. The CDR3 is CASSRTGGDGYTF. The CDR3 nucleotides are TGTGCCAGCTCACGGACAGGGGGAGATGGCTACACCTTC.